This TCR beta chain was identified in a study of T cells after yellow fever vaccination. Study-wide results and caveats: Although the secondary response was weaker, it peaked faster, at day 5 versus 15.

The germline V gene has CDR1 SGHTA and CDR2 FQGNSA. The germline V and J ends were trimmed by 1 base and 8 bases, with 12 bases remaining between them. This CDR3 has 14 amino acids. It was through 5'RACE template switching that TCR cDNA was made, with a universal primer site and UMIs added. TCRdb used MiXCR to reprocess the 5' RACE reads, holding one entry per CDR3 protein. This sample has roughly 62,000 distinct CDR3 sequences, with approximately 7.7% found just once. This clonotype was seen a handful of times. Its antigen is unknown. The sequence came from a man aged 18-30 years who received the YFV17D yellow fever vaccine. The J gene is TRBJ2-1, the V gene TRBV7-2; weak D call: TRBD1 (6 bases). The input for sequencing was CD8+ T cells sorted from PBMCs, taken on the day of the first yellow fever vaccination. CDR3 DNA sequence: TGTGCCAGCAGCTTAGTACAGGGTTGGGATGAGCAGTTCTTC. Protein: CASSLVQGWDEQFF.